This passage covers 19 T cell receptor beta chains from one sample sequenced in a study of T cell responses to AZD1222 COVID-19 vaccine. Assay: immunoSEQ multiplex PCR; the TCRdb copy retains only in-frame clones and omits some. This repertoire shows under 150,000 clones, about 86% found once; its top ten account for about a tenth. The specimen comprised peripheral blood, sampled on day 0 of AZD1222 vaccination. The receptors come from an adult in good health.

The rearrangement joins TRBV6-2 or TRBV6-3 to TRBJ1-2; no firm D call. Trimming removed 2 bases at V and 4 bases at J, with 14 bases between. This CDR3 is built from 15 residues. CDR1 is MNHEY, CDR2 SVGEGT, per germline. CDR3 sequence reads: CASSYPSRVAYGYTF. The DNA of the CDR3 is TGTGCCAGCAGTTACCCAAGTCGGGTGGCCTATGGCTACACCTTC.

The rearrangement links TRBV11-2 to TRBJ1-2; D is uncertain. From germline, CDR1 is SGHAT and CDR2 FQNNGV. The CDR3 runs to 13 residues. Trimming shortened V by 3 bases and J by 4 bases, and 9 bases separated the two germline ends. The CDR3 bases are TGTGCCAGCAGCTTCAATCGGGCCTATGGCTACACCTTC. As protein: CASSFNRAYGYTF.

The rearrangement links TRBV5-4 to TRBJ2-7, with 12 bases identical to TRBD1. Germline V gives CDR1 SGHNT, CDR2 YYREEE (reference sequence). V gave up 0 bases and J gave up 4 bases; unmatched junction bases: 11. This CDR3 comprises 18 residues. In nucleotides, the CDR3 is TGTGCCAGCAGCTTGGGGGGGACAGGGGGCATCTTTATATACGAGCAGTACTTC. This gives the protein CASSLGGTGGIFIYEQYF.

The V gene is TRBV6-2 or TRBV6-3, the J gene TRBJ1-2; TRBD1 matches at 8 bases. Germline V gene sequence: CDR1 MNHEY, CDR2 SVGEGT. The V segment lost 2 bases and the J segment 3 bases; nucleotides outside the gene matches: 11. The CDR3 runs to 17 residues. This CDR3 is CASSYAWRRQGHYGYTF. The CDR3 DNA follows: TGTGCCAGCAGTTACGCATGGCGACGACAGGGGCACTATGGCTACACCTTC.

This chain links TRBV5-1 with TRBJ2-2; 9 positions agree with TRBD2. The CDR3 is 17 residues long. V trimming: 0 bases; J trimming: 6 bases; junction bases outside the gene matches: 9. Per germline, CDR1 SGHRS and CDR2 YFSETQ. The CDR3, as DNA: TGCGCCAGCAGCTTGGCGGCGGGGGGGCCGCGTGCCGGGGAGCTGTTTTTT. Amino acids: CASSLAAGGPRAGELFF.

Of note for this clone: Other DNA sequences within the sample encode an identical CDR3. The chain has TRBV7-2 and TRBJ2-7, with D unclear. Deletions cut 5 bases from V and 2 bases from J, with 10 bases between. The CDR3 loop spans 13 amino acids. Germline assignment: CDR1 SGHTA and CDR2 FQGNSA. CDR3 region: CASSPGNPYEQYF. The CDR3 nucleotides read TGTGCCAGCAGCCCCGGTAACCCCTACGAGCAGTACTTC. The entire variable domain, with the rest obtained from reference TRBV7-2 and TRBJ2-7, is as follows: GAGVSQSPSNKVTEKGKDVELRCDPISGHTALYWYRQSLGQGLEFLIYFQGNSAPDKSGLPSDRFSAERTGGSVSTLTIQRTQQEDSAVYLCASSPGNPYEQYFGPGTRLTVT.

The CDR3 nucleotides are TGTGCCAGCAGCTTATACGGGGGAATGAACACTGAAGCTTTCTTT. This translates into CASSLYGGMNTEAFF. The rearrangement joins TRBV7-9 to TRBJ1-1, with D possibly being TRBD1 (5 bases). V shed 2 bases and J shed 0 bases, with 10 bases lying between them. CDR1 is SEHNR, CDR2 FQNEAQ, per germline (reference sequence). CDR3 length: 15 amino acids.

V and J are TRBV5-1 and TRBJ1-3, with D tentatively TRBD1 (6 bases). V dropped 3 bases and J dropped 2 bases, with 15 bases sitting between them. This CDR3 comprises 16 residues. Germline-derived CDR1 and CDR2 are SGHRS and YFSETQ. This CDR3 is CASSSLGGAAGNTIYF. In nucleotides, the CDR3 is TGCGCCAGCAGCTCCCTGGGGGGGGCAGCTGGAAACACCATATATTTT.

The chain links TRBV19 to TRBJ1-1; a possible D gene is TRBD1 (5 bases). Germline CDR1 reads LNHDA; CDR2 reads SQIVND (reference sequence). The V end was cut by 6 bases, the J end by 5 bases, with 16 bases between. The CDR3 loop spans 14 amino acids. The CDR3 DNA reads TGTGCCAGTAGGCGCCCGACAGTCAATACTGAAGCTTTCTTT. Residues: CASRRPTVNTEAFF.

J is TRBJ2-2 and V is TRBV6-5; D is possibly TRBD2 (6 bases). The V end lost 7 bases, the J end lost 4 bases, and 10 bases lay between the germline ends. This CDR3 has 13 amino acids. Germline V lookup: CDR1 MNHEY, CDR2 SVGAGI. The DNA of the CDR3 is TGTGCCAGCACCCCGGGAGCCACCGGGGAGCTGTTTTTT. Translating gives CASTPGATGELFF.

This chain's CDR3 is CASSPPRGSSGELFF. CDR3 bases: TGTGCCAGCAGCCCACCACGGGGGTCCAGCGGGGAGCTGTTTTTT. This chain uses TRBV7-9 with TRBJ2-2, with a possible D match to TRBD2 (6 bases). Germline V lookup: CDR1 SEHNR, CDR2 FQNEAQ (reference sequence). The CDR3 is made up of 15 amino acids. V was shortened by 5 bases and J by 7 bases, with 17 bases between the two germline ends.

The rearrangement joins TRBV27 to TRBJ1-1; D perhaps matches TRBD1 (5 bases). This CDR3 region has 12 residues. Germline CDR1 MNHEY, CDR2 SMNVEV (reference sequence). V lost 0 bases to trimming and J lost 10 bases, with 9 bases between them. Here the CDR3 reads CASSLSGGTAFF. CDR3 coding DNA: TGTGCCAGCAGTTTATCGGGAGGGACAGCTTTCTTT.

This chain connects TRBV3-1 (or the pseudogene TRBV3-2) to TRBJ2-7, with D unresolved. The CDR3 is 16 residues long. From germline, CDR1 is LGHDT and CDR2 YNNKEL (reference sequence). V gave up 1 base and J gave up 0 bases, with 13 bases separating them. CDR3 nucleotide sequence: TGTGCCAGCAGCCAAGGTATCACACTTAGCTCCTACGAGCAGTACTTC. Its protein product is CASSQGITLSSYEQYF.

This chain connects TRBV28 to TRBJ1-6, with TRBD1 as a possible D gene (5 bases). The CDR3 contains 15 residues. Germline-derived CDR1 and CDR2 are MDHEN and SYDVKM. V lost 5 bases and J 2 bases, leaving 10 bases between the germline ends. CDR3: CASSIQGAYNSPLHF. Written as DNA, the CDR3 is TGTGCCAGCAGTATCCAGGGTGCCTATAATTCACCCCTCCACTTT.

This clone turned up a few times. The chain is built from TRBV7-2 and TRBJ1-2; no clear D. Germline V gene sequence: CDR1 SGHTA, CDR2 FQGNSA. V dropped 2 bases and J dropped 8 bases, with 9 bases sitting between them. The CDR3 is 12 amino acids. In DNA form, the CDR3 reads TGTGCCAGCAGCTTAATCGGGGAAGGCTACACCTTC. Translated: CASSLIGEGYTF.

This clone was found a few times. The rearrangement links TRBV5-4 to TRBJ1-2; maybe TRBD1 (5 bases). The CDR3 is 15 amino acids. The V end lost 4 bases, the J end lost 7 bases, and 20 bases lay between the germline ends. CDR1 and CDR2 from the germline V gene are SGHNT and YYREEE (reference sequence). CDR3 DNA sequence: TGTGCCAGCAGCCAGGCGGGTTCAGGGATCGGTGGCTACACCTTC. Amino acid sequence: CASSQAGSGIGGYTF.

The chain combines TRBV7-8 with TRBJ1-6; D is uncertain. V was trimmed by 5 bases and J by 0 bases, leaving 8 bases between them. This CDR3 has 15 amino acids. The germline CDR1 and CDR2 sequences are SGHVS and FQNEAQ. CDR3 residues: CASSIQSSYNSPLHF. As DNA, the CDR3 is TGTGCCAGCAGCATACAGAGCTCCTATAATTCACCCCTCCACTTT.

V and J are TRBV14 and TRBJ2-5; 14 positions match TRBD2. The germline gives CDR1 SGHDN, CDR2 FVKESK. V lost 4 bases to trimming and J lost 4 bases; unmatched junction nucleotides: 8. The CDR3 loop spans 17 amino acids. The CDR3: CASSPGTSGSKGETQYF. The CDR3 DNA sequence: TGTGCCAGCAGCCCCGGGACTAGCGGGAGTAAGGGAGAGACCCAGTACTTC.

The CDR3 region is CASSYSGSASYEQYF. The CDR3, as DNA: TGTGCCAGCAGTTACTCCGGGAGCGCCTCCTACGAGCAGTACTTC. The chain has TRBV6-5 and TRBJ2-7; weak D call: TRBD2 (6 bases). The CDR3 spans 15 residues. V lost 0 bases to trimming and J lost 0 bases, with 9 bases between them. The germline V gene has CDR1 MNHEY and CDR2 SVGAGI.